This T cell receptor beta chain was captured in a study of cytomegalovirus exposure and HLA in healthy donors. V lost 7 bases to trimming and J lost 0 bases, with 12 bases between them. This CDR3 is 13 amino acids long. Per the germline V gene, CDR1 is SQVTM and CDR2 is ANQGSEA. Primers: 60 Vbeta forward and 13 Jbeta reverse. Measured with immunoSEQ multiplex PCR; TCRdb has only the in-frame clones, and not every one. The sample has around 150,000 clones; over 65% are singletons. The V and J genes are TRBV29-1 and TRBJ1-2; D gene unclear. Source material: PBMCs. This TCR came from a female donor in good health and CMV-seropositive. CDR3 sequence: CSAYQGANYGYTF. In DNA form, the CDR3 reads TGCAGCGCCTACCAAGGAGCTAACTATGGCTACACCTTC.